This TCR beta chain originates from a study of OX40 agonist ivuxolimab in advanced cancers. About the research overall: A male proportion of over 70% was recorded, with mean age 60 years and range roughly 20 to 85.

Systemic immunosuppression or a history of autoimmune disease excluded patients. CDR3 length: 11 amino acids. Germline CDR1 and CDR2: ENHRY and SYGVKD. Trimming stripped 6 bases from V and 5 bases from J, with 7 bases between. TCRdb keeps only in-frame clones here, not all; method: immunoSEQ multiplex PCR. Of roughly 10,000 clones listed, about 66% were seen once; the top ten hold 20% to 30%. This TCR came from an adult with an advanced solid tumor such as melanoma, head and neck, liver or kidney cancer. The material was CD4+ or CD8+ T cells sorted from blood, obtained in a trial of the OX40 agonist ivuxolimab. The chain couples TRBV10-3 to TRBJ1-1; D remains ambiguous. The CDR3 reads CAIRKGTEAFF. The CDR3 coding sequence is TGTGCCATCAGGAAAGGGACTGAAGCTTTCTTT.